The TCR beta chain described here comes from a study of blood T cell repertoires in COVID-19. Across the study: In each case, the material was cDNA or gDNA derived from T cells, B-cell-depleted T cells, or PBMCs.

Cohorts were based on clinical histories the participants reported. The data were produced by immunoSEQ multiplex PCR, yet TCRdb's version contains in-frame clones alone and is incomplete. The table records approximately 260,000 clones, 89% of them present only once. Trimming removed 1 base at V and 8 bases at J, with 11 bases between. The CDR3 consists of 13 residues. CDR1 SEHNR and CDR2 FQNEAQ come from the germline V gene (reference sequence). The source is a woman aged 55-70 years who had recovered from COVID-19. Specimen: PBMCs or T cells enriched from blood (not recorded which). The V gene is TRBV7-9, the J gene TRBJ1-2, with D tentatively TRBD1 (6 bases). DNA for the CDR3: TGTGCCAGCAGCTTAGAAGGGGGTCGGGGCTACACCTTC. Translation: CASSLEGGRGYTF.